This paragraph reports one T cell receptor (beta chain). Data came from immunoSEQ multiplex PCR; TCRdb stores just in-frame clones and leaves some out. The sample includes roughly 86,000 clones, 75% to 90% of them seen just once. The source of the sample is a study of OX40 agonist ivuxolimab in advanced cancers. Study at large: From roughly 20 to 79 years was the age range, with a mean of around 54 years, and 70% to 85% were male.

Germline-derived CDR1 and CDR2 are LNHDA and SQIVND (reference sequence). This CDR3 contains 16 residues. V shed 7 bases and J 4 bases; nucleotides not matched to a gene: 11. J is TRBJ2-3 and V is TRBV19, with 10 bases identical to TRBD2. The sample was CD4+ or CD8+ T cells sorted from blood, taken in a trial of the OX40 agonist ivuxolimab. The receptor was derived from an adult with an advanced solid tumor such as melanoma, head and neck, liver or kidney cancer. The CDR3 DNA is TGTGCCAGTACCCGAGGGGGACTAGCGTACCCAGATACGCAGTATTTT. It yields the protein CASTRGGLAYPDTQYF.